Each of the 20 T cell receptor beta chains below was sequenced from the same sample in a study of blood T cell repertoires in COVID-19. Sequencing was performed with immunoSEQ multiplex PCR; in TCRdb, only in-frame clones are kept and a portion is missing. The sample shows 20,000 to 25,000 clones, over 80% of them seen only once. The specimen sequenced was peripheral blood. The receptors come from a woman over 75 with acute or convalescent COVID-19.

The chain combines TRBV4-2 with TRBJ2-7, with 15 bases identical to TRBD2. The CDR3 has 17 residues. Germline trimming cut 4 bases from V and 2 bases from J; bases unmatched to any gene: 6. CDR1 and CDR2 (germline): LGHNA, YNFKEQ. CDR3 nucleotide sequence: TGTGCCAGCAGCCGTGGACTAGCGGGGGGGACTCCCTACGAGCAGTACTTC. Its translation: CASSRGLAGGTPYEQYF.

The chain carries TRBV18 and TRBJ2-3; D is unclear. Germline assignment: CDR1 KGHSH and CDR2 LQKENI. CDR3 size: 15 residues. Between the trimmed V and J ends, which lost 2 bases and 1 base, there was a span of 10 bases. This CDR3 is CASSPELLRTDTQYF. CDR3 coding DNA: TGTGCCAGCTCACCAGAGCTGCTTCGCACAGATACGCAGTATTTT.

J is TRBJ1-4 and V is TRBV7-2, with a possible D match to TRBD1 (5 bases). The germline V and J ends were trimmed by 1 base and 7 bases, with 13 bases remaining between them. Germline CDR1 reads SGHTA; CDR2 reads FQGNSA. CDR3 length equals 15 residues. CDR3 amino acids: CASSLVGGGFEKLFF. The DNA for the CDR3 is TGTGCCAGCAGCTTAGTGGGGGGAGGGTTTGAAAAACTGTTTTTT. Drawing the rest from reference TRBV7-2 and TRBJ1-4, the complete variable domain is GAGVSQSPSNKVTEKGKDVELRCDPISGHTALYWYRQSLGQGLEFLIYFQGNSAPDKSGLPSDRFSAERTGGSVSTLTIQRTQQEDSAVYLCASSLVGGGFEKLFFGSGTQLSVL.

This chain links TRBV7-3 with TRBJ2-5; maybe TRBD2 (5 bases). This CDR3 is built from 14 residues. Per the germline V gene, CDR1 is SGHTA and CDR2 is FQGTGA. Between the trimmed V and J ends, which lost 7 bases and 0 bases, there was a span of 12 bases. CDR3 in amino acids: CASNPDGNQETQYF. DNA for the CDR3: TGTGCCAGCAACCCGGACGGGAACCAAGAGACCCAGTACTTC. Full variable domain (remainder filled in from reference TRBV7-3 and TRBJ2-5): GAGVSQTPSNKVTEKGKYVELRCDPISGHTALYWYRQSLGQGPEFLIYFQGTGAADDSGLPNDRFFAVRPEGSVSTLKIQRTERGDSAVYLCASNPDGNQETQYFGPGTRLLVL.

The CDR3 is CASSPTVISYEQYF. The DNA of the CDR3 is TGTGCCAGCAGTCCGACTGTAATCTCCTACGAGCAGTACTTC. The chain employs TRBV28 and TRBJ2-7; no definite D call. CDR3 size: 14 residues. Trimming pared 5 bases from V and 0 bases from J, leaving 11 bases between. Germline CDR1 reads MDHEN; CDR2 reads SYDVKM. Using reference TRBV28 and TRBJ2-7 for the parts outside the CDR3, the full variable domain is DVKVTQSSRYLVKRTGEKVFLECVQDMDHENMFWYRQDPGLGLRLIYFSYDVKMKEKGDIPEGYSVSREKKERFSLILESASTNQTSMYLCASSPTVISYEQYFGPGTRLTVT.

This sequence joins TRBV5-5 and TRBJ1-6; D call uncertain. This CDR3 is built from 14 residues. V was shortened by 6 bases and J by 6 bases, with 13 bases between the two germline ends. Germline loops: CDR1 SGHKS, CDR2 YYEKEE (reference sequence). DNA for the CDR3: TGTGCCAGCAACCCGACTCCGGGTAATTCACCCCTCCACTTT. Its translation: CASNPTPGNSPLHF.

The chain uses TRBV4-1 and TRBJ1-5; D not resolved. The CDR3 length is 17 residues. Germline V gene lookup returns CDR1 MGHRA and CDR2 YSYEKL. V was cut by 1 base and J by 4 bases, with 17 bases left in between. The CDR3 sequence: CASSQGLRAAGNQPQHF. CDR3 nucleotides: TGCGCCAGCAGCCAAGGGCTTCGGGCGGCGGGGAATCAGCCCCAGCATTTT.

The chain carries TRBV10-3 and TRBJ1-2; D is possibly TRBD1 (5 bases). There are 14 residues in the CDR3. The ends were cut back, 4 bases at V and 7 bases at J, with 16 bases in the middle. The germline gives CDR1 ENHRY, CDR2 SYGVKD. CDR3 residues: CAISAPPGSPGYTF. In nucleotides, the CDR3 is TGTGCCATCAGTGCTCCCCCAGGGTCCCCTGGCTACACCTTC.

The CDR3 here is CASSIPTPDRLSGPQHF. The CDR3 DNA reads TGTGCCAGTAGTATTCCGACCCCCGACCGTCTTAGCGGGCCCCAGCATTTT. The V gene is TRBV19, the J gene TRBJ1-5; D gene uncertain. The CDR3 extends over 17 amino acids. The V gene lost 3 bases and the J gene lost 9 bases, with 24 bases spanning the gap. Germline assignment: CDR1 LNHDA and CDR2 SQIVND (reference sequence).

This chain links TRBV19 with TRBJ2-1; 11 nucleotides agree with TRBD2. Germline CDR1 is LNHDA and CDR2 is SQIVND (reference sequence). The CDR3 runs to 18 residues. Losses at the gene ends were 2 bases for V and 5 bases for J; bases not matched to a gene: 11. CDR3 sequence: CASSIKAKLAGDDNEQFF. DNA of the CDR3: TGTGCCAGTAGTATAAAGGCCAAACTAGCGGGGGACGACAATGAGCAGTTCTTC. The full variable domain, rest sourced from reference TRBV19 and TRBJ2-1, is DGGITQSPKYLFRKEGQNVTLSCEQNLNHDAMYWYRQDPGQGLRLIYYSQIVNDFQKGDIAEGYSVSREKKESFPLTVTSAQKNPTAFYLCASSIKAKLAGDDNEQFFGPGTRLTVL.

The chain uses TRBV15 and TRBJ1-1, with D maybe TRBD1 (6 bases). The CDR3 consists of 12 residues. The germline gives CDR1 LNHNV, CDR2 YYDKDF (reference sequence). The V gene lost 5 bases and the J gene lost 14 bases, with 18 bases spanning the gap. The DNA of the CDR3 is TGTGCCACCAGCCCTAAGTGGGGGGGCCAATTCTTT. Its translation: CATSPKWGGQFF.

This clone was seen a handful of times. This chain uses TRBV11-3 with TRBJ2-7, with D possibly being TRBD1 (5 bases). CDR1 is SGHNT, CDR2 YENEEA, per germline. The V end was cut by 8 bases, the J end by 1 base, with 15 bases between. The CDR3 is made up of 14 amino acids. As DNA, the CDR3 is TGTGCCAGCCGAAAAATGGACACTTCCTACGAGCAGTACTTC. Its protein product is CASRKMDTSYEQYF.

The chain is built from TRBV12-3 or TRBV12-4 and TRBJ2-3, with D maybe TRBD2 (6 bases). Trimming took 5 bases from V and 4 from J, leaving 7 bases between them. The CDR3 has 12 residues. DNA of the CDR3: TGTGCCAGCAGTGGGACTCCAGATACGCAGTATTTT. It is translated as CASSGTPDTQYF.

The chain recombines TRBV12-3 or TRBV12-4 with TRBJ1-4; 7 nucleotides agree with TRBD1. This CDR3 region has 13 residues. Trimming at V came to 0 bases and at J to 8 bases, leaving 0 bases not matched to a gene. CDR3 amino acids: CASSLAQGEKLFF. In DNA, the CDR3 is TGTGCCAGCAGTTTAGCACAGGGGGAAAAACTGTTTTTT.

Written as DNA, the CDR3 is TGTGCCAGCAGCCCCCGGGACAGGGGCTATGGCTACACCTTC. Its protein product is CASSPRDRGYGYTF. The chain carries TRBV14 and TRBJ1-2; 10 bases are a match to TRBD1. This CDR3 is 14 amino acids long. Germline CDR1 reads SGHDN; CDR2 reads FVKESK. The V gene end was trimmed by 4 bases and the J gene end by 4 bases; junction bases not matched to a gene: 3. Complete variable domain (other parts from reference TRBV14 and TRBJ1-2): EAGVTQFPSHSVIEKGQTVTLRCDPISGHDNLYWYRRVMGKEIKFLLHFVKESKQDESGMPNNRFLAERTGGTYSTLKVQPAELEDSGVYFCASSPRDRGYGYTFGSGTRLTVV.

This sequence joins TRBV5-5 and TRBJ1-2, with 9 bases identical to TRBD1. V trimming: 7 bases; J trimming: 4 bases; junction bases outside the gene matches: 11. The CDR3 has 15 amino acids. Germline V gene sequence: CDR1 SGHKS, CDR2 YYEKEE (reference sequence). DNA of the CDR3: TGTGCCAGCTGTCGTCGGGACAGGGATCTCTATGGCTACACCTTC. It translates to CASCRRDRDLYGYTF.

This chain links TRBV6-5 with TRBJ1-5; a weak D match, TRBD1 (6 bases). V was trimmed by 11 bases and J by 3 bases, leaving 20 bases between them. The CDR3 covers 15 residues. Germline-derived CDR1 and CDR2 are MNHEY and SVGAGI. CDR3 in DNA: TGTGCCGTCAGCGGGGGCCGGAACGCCAATCAGCCCCAGCATTTT. This sequence encodes CAVSGGRNANQPQHF.

The chain links TRBV2 to TRBJ1-6; 7 bases match TRBD1. Germline V lookup: CDR1 SNHLY, CDR2 FYNNEI. The CDR3 contains 15 residues. Trimming took 3 bases from V and 8 from J; bases not matched to a gene: 7. The CDR3 is CASSEGTGQHSPLHF. The CDR3 DNA reads as TGTGCCAGCAGTGAGGGTACGGGACAGCATTCACCCCTCCACTTT.

The J gene is TRBJ1-6, the V gene TRBV14; perhaps TRBD1 as D (6 bases). Trimming took off 6 bases at V and 14 bases at J, with 14 bases between the two ends. The germline V gene encodes CDR1 SGHDN and CDR2 FVKESK. This CDR3 is 12 amino acids long. CDR3: CASSSNRVALHF. CDR3 bases: TGTGCCAGCAGTTCGAACAGGGTGGCCCTCCACTTT.

The gene calls are TRBV6-5 and TRBJ2-7, with 9 bases that match TRBD1. Germline V CDR1 and CDR2: MNHEY, SVGAGI. CDR3 size: 14 residues. The V and J ends lost 6 bases and 7 bases, in that order; junction bases with no gene match: 10. The CDR3 nucleotides are TGTGCCAGCAGGCAGACAGGGGGGATGAGAGAGCAGTACTTC. It translates to CASRQTGGMREQYF.